This T cell receptor (beta chain) was obtained from a study of OX40 agonist ivuxolimab in advanced cancers. The CDR3 sequence is 15 residues long. Germline V gives CDR1 MNHEY, CDR2 SMNVEV (reference sequence). There are a few counts of this clone. The germline gene is not matched at one end of the junction; a read error may be the cause. A history of autoimmune disease or systemic immunosuppression excluded patients. Samples were taken at baseline and on day 1 of cycles 4 and 7. Generated by immunoSEQ multiplex PCR, the TCRdb table keeps only in-frame clones and is missing some. Among 14,000 to 15,000 clones listed, about 80% were seen once.

The sample was CD4+ or CD8+ T cells sorted from blood, taken in a trial of the OX40 agonist ivuxolimab. The receptor was isolated from an adult with an advanced solid tumor such as melanoma, head and neck, liver or kidney cancer. The rearrangement joins TRBV27 to TRBJ2-3, with a possible D match to TRBD1 (6 bases). CDR3 sequence reads: CATSDPQGRTDTQYF. The CDR3 nucleotides read TGTGCCACCAGTGATCCACAGGGCCGCACAGATACGCAGTATTTT.